This TCR beta chain was sequenced in a study of T-cell memory formation after mild COVID-19. Germline loops: CDR1 SGHVS, CDR2 FNYEAQ. After removal of 0 bases from V and 9 bases from J, the junction contained 5 bases not matched to a gene. The CDR3 covers 15 residues. A 5'RACE reaction primed in the constant segment made cDNA libraries of TCR alpha and TCR beta, and these carried sample barcodes and UMIs. One entry per CDR3 protein results from TCRdb running MiXCR on the 5' RACE reads. The data hold 250,000 to 400,000 distinct CDR3 sequences, with 13% to 15% observed a single time. V gene TRBV7-6 combines with J gene TRBJ2-1, with TRBD2 matching over 10 bases. Sequences were obtained from PBMCs or a T cell subset sorted from them (not recorded which). The clonotype originates from a man aged 18 to 29 who had mild COVID-19 (a few samples of this study predate the infection). Cell type and time point are not known. The CDR3 nucleotides read TGTGCCAGCAGCTTAGCTAGCGGGGGGCCGGGTGAGCAGTTCTTC. This encodes CASSLASGGPGEQFF.